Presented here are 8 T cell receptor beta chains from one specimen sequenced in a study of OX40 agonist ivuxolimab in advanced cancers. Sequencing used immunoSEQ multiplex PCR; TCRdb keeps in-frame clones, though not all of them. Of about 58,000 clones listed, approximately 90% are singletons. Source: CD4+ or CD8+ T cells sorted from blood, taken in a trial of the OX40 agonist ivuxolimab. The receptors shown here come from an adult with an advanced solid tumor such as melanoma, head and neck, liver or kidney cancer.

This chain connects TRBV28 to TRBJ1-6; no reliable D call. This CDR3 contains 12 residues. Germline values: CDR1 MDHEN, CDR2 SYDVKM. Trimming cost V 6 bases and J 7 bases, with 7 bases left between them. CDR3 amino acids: CASRAGNSPLHF. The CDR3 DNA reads TGTGCCAGCAGAGCAGGAAATTCACCCCTCCACTTT. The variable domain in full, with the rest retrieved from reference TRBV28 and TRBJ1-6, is DVKVTQSSRYLVKRTGEKVFLECVQDMDHENMFWYRQDPGLGLRLIYFSYDVKMKEKGDIPEGYSVSREKKERFSLILESASTNQTSMYLCASRAGNSPLHFGNGTRLTVT.

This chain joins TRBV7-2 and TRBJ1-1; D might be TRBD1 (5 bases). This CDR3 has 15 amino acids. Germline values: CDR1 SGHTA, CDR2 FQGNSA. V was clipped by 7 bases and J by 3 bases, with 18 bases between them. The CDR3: CASTFPSGGYTEAFF. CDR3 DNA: TGTGCCAGCACCTTTCCCTCGGGGGGTTACACTGAAGCTTTCTTT.

The CDR3 DNA is TGTGCCAGCGGTTCGGGGGAAAATAGCAATCAGCCCCAGCATTTT. As protein: CASGSGENSNQPQHF. The V and J genes are TRBV6-9 and TRBJ1-5, with a weak D call TRBD1 (5 bases). Germline CDR1 and CDR2: MNHGY and SVAAGI. This CDR3 has 15 residues. V lost 8 bases and J lost 0, with 14 bases in between.

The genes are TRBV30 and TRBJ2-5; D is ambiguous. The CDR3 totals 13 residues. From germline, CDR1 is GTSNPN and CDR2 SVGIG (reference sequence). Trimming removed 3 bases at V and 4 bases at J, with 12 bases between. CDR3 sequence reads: CAWREPPAETQYF. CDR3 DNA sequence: TGTGCCTGGAGGGAACCTCCGGCAGAGACCCAGTACTTC.

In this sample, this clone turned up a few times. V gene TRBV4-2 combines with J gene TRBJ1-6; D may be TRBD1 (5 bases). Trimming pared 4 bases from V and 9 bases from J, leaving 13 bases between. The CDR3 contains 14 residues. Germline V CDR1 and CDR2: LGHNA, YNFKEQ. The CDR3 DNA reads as TGTGCCAGCAGCCGGGAGGGGCACCCTTCACCCCTCCACTTT. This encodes CASSREGHPSPLHF.

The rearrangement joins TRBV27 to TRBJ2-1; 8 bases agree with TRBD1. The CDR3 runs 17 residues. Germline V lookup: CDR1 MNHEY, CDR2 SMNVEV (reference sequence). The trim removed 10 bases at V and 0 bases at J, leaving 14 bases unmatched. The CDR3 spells CATQDRVGESSYNEQFF. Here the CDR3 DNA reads TGTGCCACTCAGGACAGGGTAGGGGAGAGCTCCTACAATGAGCAGTTCTTC.

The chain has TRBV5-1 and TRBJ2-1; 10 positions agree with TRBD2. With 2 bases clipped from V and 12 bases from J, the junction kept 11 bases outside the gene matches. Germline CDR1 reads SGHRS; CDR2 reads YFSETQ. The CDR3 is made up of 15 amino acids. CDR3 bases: TGCGCCAGCAGCTTAGTAGCGGGGGGCCCCGTTGGGCAGTTCTTC. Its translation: CASSLVAGGPVGQFF.

The CDR3 is CASSYGRAKQPQHF. The CDR3, as DNA: TGTGCCAGCAGTTACGGCAGGGCAAAGCAGCCCCAGCATTTT. The chain uses TRBV6-5 and TRBJ1-5, with D possibly matching TRBD1 (5 bases). Germline V lookup: CDR1 MNHEY, CDR2 SVGAGI. Trimming removed 2 bases from V and 7 bases from J, with 12 bases in between. The CDR3 contains 14 residues.